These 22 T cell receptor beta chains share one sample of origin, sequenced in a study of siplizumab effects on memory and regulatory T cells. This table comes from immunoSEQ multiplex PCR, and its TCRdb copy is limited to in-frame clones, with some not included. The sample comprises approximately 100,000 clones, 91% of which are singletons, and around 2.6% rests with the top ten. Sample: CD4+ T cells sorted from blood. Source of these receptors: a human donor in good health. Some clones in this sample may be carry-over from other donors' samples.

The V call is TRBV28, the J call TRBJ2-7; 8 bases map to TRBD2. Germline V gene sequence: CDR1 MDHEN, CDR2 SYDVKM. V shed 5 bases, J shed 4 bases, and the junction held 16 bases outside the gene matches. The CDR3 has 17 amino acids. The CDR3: CASSPLSGTDKPYEQYF. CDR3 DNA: TGTGCCAGCAGTCCCCTTAGCGGGACGGACAAACCTTACGAGCAGTACTTC.

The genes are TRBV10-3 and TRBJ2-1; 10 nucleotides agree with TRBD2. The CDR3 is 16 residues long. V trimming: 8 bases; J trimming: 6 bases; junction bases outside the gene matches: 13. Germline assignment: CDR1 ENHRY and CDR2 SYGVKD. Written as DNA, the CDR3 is TGTGCCATCGGGGGCAGCGGGAGGGCCCAATCCAATGAGCAGTTCTTC. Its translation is CAIGGSGRAQSNEQFF.

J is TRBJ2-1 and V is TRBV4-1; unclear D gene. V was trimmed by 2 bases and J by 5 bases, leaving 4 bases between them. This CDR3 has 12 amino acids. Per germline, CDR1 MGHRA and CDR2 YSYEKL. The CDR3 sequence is CASSQINNEQFF. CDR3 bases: TGCGCCAGCAGCCAAATAAACAATGAGCAGTTCTTC.

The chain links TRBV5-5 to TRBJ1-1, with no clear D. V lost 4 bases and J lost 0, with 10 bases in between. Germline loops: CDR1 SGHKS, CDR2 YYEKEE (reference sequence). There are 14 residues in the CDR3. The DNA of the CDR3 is TGTGCCAGCAGCCTCCAGAGGATGAACACTGAAGCTTTCTTT. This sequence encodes CASSLQRMNTEAFF.

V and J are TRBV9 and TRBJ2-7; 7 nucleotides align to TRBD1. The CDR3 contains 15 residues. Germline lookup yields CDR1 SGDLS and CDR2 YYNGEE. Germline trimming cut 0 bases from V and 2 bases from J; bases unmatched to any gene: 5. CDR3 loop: CASSVGAGGTYEQYF. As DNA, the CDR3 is TGTGCCAGCAGCGTAGGGGCAGGGGGTACCTACGAGCAGTACTTC.

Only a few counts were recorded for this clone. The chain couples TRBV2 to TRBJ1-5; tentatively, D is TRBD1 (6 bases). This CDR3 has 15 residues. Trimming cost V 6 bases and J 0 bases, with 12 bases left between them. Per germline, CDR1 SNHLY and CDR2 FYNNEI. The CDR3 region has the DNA TGTGCCAGCAGGGGGACAATTTATAGCAATCAGCCCCAGCATTTT. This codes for CASRGTIYSNQPQHF.

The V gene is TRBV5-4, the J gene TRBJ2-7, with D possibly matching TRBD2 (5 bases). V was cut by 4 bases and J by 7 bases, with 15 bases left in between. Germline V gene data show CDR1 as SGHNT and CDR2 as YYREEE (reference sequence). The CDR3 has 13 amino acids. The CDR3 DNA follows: TGTGCCAGCAGCCCGGACCGAAGAGGGGAGCAGTACTTC. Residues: CASSPDRRGEQYF.

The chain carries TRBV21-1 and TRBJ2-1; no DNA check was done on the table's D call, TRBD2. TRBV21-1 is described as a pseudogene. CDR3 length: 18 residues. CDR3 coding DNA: TGTGCCAGCAGCAATAAACGGGGGGTTCACTGCTCCTACAATGAGCAGTTCTTC. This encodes CASSNKRGVHCSYNEQFF.

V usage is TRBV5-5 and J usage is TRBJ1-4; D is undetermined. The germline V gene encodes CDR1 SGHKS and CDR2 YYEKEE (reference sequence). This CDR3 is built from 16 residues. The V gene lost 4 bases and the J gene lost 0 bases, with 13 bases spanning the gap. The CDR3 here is CASSLTMAATNEKLFF. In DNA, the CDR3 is TGTGCCAGCAGCCTCACAATGGCAGCAACTAATGAAAAACTGTTTTTT.

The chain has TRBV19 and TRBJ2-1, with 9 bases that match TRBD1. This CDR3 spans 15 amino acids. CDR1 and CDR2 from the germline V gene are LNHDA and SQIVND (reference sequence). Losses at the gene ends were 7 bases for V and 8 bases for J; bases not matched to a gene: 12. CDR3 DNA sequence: TGTGCCAGTACTACCCCGGGACAGGGTTTCGATGAGCAGTTCTTC. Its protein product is CASTTPGQGFDEQFF.

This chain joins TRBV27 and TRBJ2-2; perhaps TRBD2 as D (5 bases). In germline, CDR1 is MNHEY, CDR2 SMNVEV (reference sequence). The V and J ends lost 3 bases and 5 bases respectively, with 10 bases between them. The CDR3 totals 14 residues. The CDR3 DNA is TGTGCCAGCAGTTTTAATCTAGCAACCGGGGAGCTGTTTTTT. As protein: CASSFNLATGELFF.

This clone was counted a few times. The CDR3 sequence: CASRLRGGDTQYF. The DNA of the CDR3 is TGCGCCAGCAGGCTGAGAGGGGGCGATACGCAGTATTTT. The gene calls are TRBV5-1 and TRBJ2-3; 7 nucleotides agree with TRBD1. CDR1 is SGHRS, CDR2 YFSETQ, per germline. Losses at the gene ends were 5 bases for V and 6 bases for J; bases not matched to a gene: 6. The CDR3 consists of 13 residues.

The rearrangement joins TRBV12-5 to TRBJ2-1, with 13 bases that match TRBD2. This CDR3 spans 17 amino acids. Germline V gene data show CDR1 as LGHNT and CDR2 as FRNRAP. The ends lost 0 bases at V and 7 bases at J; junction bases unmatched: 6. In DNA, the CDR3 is TGTGCTAGTGGTTTGGTACTAGGGACTAGCGGGAATAATGAGCAGTTCTTC. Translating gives CASGLVLGTSGNNEQFF. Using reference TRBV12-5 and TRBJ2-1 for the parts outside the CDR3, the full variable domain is DARVTQTPRHKVTEMGQEVTMRCQPILGHNTVFWYRQTMMQGLELLAYFRNRAPLDDSGMPKDRFSAEMPDATLATLKIQPSEPRDSAVYFCASGLVLGTSGNNEQFFGPGTRLTVL.

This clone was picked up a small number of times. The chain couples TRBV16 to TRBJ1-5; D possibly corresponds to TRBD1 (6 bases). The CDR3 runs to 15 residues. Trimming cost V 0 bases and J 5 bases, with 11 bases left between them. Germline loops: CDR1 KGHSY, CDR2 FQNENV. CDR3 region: CASSQSQGTYQPQHF. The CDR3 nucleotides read TGTGCCAGCAGCCAATCCCAGGGGACTTATCAGCCCCAGCATTTT. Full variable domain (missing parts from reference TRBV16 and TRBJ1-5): GEEVAQTPKHLVRGEGQKAKLYCAPIKGHSYVFWYQQVLKNEFKFLISFQNENVFDETGMPKERFSAKCLPNSPCSLEIQATKLEDSAVYFCASSQSQGTYQPQHFGDGTRLSIL.

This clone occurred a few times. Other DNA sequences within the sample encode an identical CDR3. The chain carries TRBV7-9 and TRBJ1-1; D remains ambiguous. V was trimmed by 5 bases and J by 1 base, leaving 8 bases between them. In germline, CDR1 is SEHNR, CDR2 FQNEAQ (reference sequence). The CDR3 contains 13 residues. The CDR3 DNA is TGTGCCAGCAGCCTACGACAGAACACTGAAGCTTTCTTT. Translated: CASSLRQNTEAFF.

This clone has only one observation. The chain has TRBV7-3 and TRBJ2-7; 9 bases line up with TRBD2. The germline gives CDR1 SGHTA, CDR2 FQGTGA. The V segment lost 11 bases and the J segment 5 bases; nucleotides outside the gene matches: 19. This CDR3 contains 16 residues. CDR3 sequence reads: CALPLLTGTSFHEQYF. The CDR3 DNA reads TGTGCCCTGCCGCTTCTAACCGGGACTAGCTTCCACGAGCAGTACTTC.

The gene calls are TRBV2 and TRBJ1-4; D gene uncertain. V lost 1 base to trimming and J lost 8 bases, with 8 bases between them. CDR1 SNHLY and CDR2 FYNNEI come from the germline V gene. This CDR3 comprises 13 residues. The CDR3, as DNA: TGTGCCAGCAGTGAAGGGTTGTCGGAAAAACTGTTTTTT. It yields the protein CASSEGLSEKLFF.

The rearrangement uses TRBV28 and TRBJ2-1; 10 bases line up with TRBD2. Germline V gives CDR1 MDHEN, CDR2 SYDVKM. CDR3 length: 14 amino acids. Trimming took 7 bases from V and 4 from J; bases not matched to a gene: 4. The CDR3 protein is CASTSGGLYNEQFF. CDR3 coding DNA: TGTGCCAGCACTAGCGGGGGTTTATACAATGAGCAGTTCTTC. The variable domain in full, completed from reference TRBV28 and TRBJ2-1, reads DVKVTQSSRYLVKRTGEKVFLECVQDMDHENMFWYRQDPGLGLRLIYFSYDVKMKEKGDIPEGYSVSREKKERFSLILESASTNQTSMYLCASTSGGLYNEQFFGPGTRLTVL.

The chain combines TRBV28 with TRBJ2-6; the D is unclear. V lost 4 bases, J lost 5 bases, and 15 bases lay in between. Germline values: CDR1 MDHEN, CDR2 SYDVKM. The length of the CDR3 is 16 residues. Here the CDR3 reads CASSYRVDGRANVLTF. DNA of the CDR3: TGTGCCAGCAGTTATCGGGTGGATGGGAGGGCCAACGTCCTGACTTTC.

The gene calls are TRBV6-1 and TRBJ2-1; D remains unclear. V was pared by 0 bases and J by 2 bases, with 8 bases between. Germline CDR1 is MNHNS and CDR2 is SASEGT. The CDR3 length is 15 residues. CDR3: CASSEAHGPYNEQFF. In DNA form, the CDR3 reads TGTGCCAGCAGTGAAGCGCATGGCCCCTACAATGAGCAGTTCTTC.

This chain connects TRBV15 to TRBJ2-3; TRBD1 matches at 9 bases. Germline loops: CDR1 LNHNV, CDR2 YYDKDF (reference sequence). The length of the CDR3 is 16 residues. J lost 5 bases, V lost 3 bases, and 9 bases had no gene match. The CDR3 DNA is TGTGCCACCAGCAGGCTCGGACAGGGGCGCCTAGATACGCAGTATTTT. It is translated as CATSRLGQGRLDTQYF.

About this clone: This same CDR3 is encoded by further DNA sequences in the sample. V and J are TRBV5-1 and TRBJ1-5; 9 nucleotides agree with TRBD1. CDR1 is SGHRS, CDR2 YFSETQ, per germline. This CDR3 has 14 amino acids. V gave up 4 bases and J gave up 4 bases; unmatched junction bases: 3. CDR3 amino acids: CASSPTGGNQPQHF. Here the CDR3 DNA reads TGCGCCAGCAGCCCGACAGGGGGTAATCAGCCCCAGCATTTT.